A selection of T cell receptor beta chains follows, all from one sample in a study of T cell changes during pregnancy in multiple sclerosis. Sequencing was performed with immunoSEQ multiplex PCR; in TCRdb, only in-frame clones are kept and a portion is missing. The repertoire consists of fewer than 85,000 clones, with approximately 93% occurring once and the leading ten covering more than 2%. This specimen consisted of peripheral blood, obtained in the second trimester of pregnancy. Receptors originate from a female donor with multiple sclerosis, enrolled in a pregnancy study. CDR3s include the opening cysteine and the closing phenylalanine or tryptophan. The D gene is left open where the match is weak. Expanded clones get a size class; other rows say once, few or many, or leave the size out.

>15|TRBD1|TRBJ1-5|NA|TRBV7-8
TGTGCCAGCAGCTCCGGGGACAGCCACAATCAGCCCCAGCATTTT
CASSSGDSHNQPQHF
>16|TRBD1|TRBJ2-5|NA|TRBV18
TGTGCCAGCTCACCAATGGGACAGGGGTTTCGAGAGACCCAGTACTTC
CASSPMGQGFRETQYF
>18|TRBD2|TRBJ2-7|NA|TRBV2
TGTGCCAGCAGTCATCTATCCGTCGGAGCGGGGGGGCCCTACGAGCAGTACTTC
CASSHLSVGAGGPYEQYF
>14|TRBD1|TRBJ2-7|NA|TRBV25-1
TGTGCCAGCAAAGGGACAGGGCCCTGGGACGAGCAGTACTTC
CASKGTGPWDEQYF
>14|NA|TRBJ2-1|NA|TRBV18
TGTGCCAGCTGGCTAGCTGCGGGTTCAAATGAGCAGTTCTTC
CASWLAAGSNEQFF
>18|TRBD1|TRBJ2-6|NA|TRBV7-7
TGTGCTAGCAGCGCAAGCCGGGACAGGAGCTCTGGGGCCAACGTCCTGACTTTC
CASSASRDRSSGANVLTF
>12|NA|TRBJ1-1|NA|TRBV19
TGTGCCAGTAGTCCCCAGGGAACTGAAGCTTTCTTT
CASSPQGTEAFF
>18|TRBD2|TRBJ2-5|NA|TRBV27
TGTGCCAGCAGTTTCTCCCGGGCTCTAGCGGGAGGGCAGGAGACCCAGTACTTC
CASSFSRALAGGQETQYF
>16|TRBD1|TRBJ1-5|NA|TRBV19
TGTGCCAGTAGGGGACCGGGACAGGGTAGCCATCAGCCCCAGCATTTT
CASRGPGQGSHQPQHF
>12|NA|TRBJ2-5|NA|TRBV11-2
TGTGCCACCGGCCGAGGGCAAGCGACCCAGTACTTC
CATGRGQATQYF
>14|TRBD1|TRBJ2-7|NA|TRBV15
TGTGCCACCAGCAGGAGTACAGGGGGCTACGAGCAGTACTTC
CATSRSTGGYEQYF
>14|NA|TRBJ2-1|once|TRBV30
TGTGCCTGGAGTTTAGGGGCCTCCTACAATGAGCAGTTCTTC
CAWSLGASYNEQFF
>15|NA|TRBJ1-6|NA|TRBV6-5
TGTGCCAGCAGCTTGGGTCAGGGGCCTAAGTCACCCCTCCACTTT
CASSLGQGPKSPLHF
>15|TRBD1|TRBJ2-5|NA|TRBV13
TGTGCCAGCAGCTCCAAGCCAGGGGGAAAGGAGACCCAGTACTTC
CASSSKPGGKETQYF
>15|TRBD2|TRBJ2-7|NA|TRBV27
TGTGCCAGCAGTGTAGCGGGAGGGGAAAGTTACGAGCAGTACTTC
CASSVAGGESYEQYF
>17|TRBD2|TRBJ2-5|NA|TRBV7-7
TGTGCTAGCAGCTTATCCCCACTAGCGGGGGGTGGTGAGACCCAGTACTTC
CASSLSPLAGGGETQYF
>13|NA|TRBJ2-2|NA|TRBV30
TGTGCCTGGAGTGTACACATGGTCGGGGAGCTGTTTTTT
CAWSVHMVGELFF
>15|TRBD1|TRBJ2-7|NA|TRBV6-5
TGTGCCAGCGCCTACCTGGGACAGGGAAAATCTTTGGAGTACTTC
CASAYLGQGKSLEYF
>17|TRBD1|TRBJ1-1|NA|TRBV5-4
TGTGCCAGCAGCGCCCGGGACAGGGGGCTGTTGGACACTGAAGCTTTCTTT
CASSARDRGLLDTEAFF
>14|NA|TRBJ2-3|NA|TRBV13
TGTGCCAGCAATTTGGGCAGAGGGTCGGATACGCAGTATTTT
CASNLGRGSDTQYF